The T cell receptor (beta chain) described here comes from a study of identifying expanded T cells in peripheral blood. The germline CDR1 and CDR2 sequences are LNHDA and SQIVND (reference sequence). CDR3 length equals 15 residues. Unmatched junction bases numbered 7, after V lost 7 bases and J lost 2 bases. TCRdb keeps only in-frame clones here, not all; method: immunoSEQ multiplex PCR. This table has approximately 120,000 clones, approximately 84% appearing once. The source of this sequence is a person between 18 and 75 years old in good health. The gene calls are TRBV19 and TRBJ2-3; TRBD2 aligns across 9 bases. Sequencing was performed on blood. CDR3 residues: CASMAGGVFTDTQYF. CDR3 DNA: TGTGCCAGTATGGCGGGGGGGGTCTTCACAGATACGCAGTATTTT. The full variable domain, in which reference TRBV19 and TRBJ2-3 provide the parts outside the CDR3, is DGGITQSPKYLFRKEGQNVTLSCEQNLNHDAMYWYRQDPGQGLRLIYYSQIVNDFQKGDIAEGYSVSREKKESFPLTVTSAQKNPTAFYLCASMAGGVFTDTQYFGPGTRLTVL.